These 20 T cell receptor beta chains share one sample of origin, sequenced in a study of T cell repertoires in cytomegalovirus infection. No cognate antigen is known for these TCRs. TCRdb re-called the reads through MiXCR, storing one row per CDR3 protein. The table lists 450,000 to 600,000 distinct CDR3 sequences, roughly 34% of them singletons. The sample in question was cultured PBMCs, obtained from culture after CMV antigen stimulation. Receptors were obtained from a human donor in good health (CMV status not recorded). Some clones in this sample may be carry-over from other donors' samples.

The chain combines TRBV6-5 with TRBJ2-7; 8 bases are a match to TRBD1. This CDR3 contains 15 residues. Germline loops: CDR1 MNHEY, CDR2 SVGAGI. The V and J ends lost 2 bases and 0 bases, in that order; junction bases with no gene match: 3. The CDR3 sequence is CASSYGQGASYEQYF. In DNA, the CDR3 is TGTGCCAGCAGTTACGGGCAGGGGGCCTCCTACGAGCAGTACTTC.

The chain joins TRBV27 to TRBJ2-1; D gene unclear. Germline V gene sequence: CDR1 MNHEY, CDR2 SMNVEV (reference sequence). The V and J ends lost 3 bases and 15 bases respectively, with 6 bases between them. This CDR3 contains 9 residues. In nucleotides, the CDR3 is TGTGCCAGCAGTTTCTTTCGGTTCTTC. Protein sequence: CASSFFRFF.

The sample holds many counts of this clonotype. This sequence joins TRBV7-2 and TRBJ1-5; D uncertain. The CDR3 extends over 15 amino acids. Trimming removed 5 bases from V and 4 bases from J, with 15 bases in between. Germline values: CDR1 SGHTA, CDR2 FQGNSA. The CDR3 spells CASSDRLLGNQPQHF. The DNA for the CDR3 is TGTGCCAGCAGCGATCGATTGTTGGGAAATCAGCCCCAGCATTTT. Based on the CDR3 plus reference TRBV7-2 and TRBJ1-5, the full variable domain is GAGVSQSPSNKVTEKGKDVELRCDPISGHTALYWYRQSLGQGLEFLIYFQGNSAPDKSGLPSDRFSAERTGGSVSTLTIQRTQQEDSAVYLCASSDRLLGNQPQHFGDGTRLSIL.

With respect to this clonotype: One base away lies a much larger clone, so this may be a sequencing read error. The chain is built from TRBV10-3 and TRBJ2-6, with TRBD1 matching 7 bases. This CDR3 contains 19 residues. Germline V gene lookup returns CDR1 ENHRY and CDR2 SYGVKD. The V segment lost 3 bases and the J segment 0 bases; nucleotides outside the gene matches: 11. The DNA for the CDR3 is TGTGCCATCAGTGAAAGAATGGGACAGCTGCTCTCTGGGGCCAACGTCCTGACTTTC. It specifies CAISERMGQLLSGANVLTF.

The V gene is TRBV6-2 or TRBV6-3, the J gene TRBJ2-1; 7 bases line up with TRBD1. This CDR3 spans 15 amino acids. With V trimmed by 6 bases and J by 6 bases, 11 bases remained unmatched. CDR1 is MNHEY and CDR2 is SVGEGT in the germline V gene. The CDR3, as DNA: TGTGCCAGCAGCGAAAGAGGACAGGATCGCAATGAGCAGTTCTTC. This encodes CASSERGQDRNEQFF.

V and J are TRBV7-9 and TRBJ2-6; D unresolved. The germline V gene encodes CDR1 SEHNR and CDR2 FQNEAQ (reference sequence). Deletions cut 1 base from V and 1 base from J, with 11 bases between. The CDR3 loop spans 17 amino acids. The DNA of the CDR3 is TGTGCCAGCAGCTTAGTTGTATCGGTATCTGGGGCCAACGTCCTGACTTTC. It is translated as CASSLVVSVSGANVLTF.

This clonotype has ten or more counts. The rearrangement links TRBV7-2 to TRBJ2-3; 9 nucleotides line up with TRBD2. The CDR3 length is 19 residues. CDR1 is SGHTA, CDR2 FQGNSA, per germline. V was pared by 5 bases and J by 8 bases, with 23 bases of the junction left unmatched. The CDR3 protein is CASSHPPGTSLLQRGTQYF. CDR3 nucleotide sequence: TGTGCCAGCAGCCACCCCCCGGGGACTAGCTTATTACAGCGGGGTACGCAGTATTTT.

In this sample, this clonotype turned up many times. This chain uses TRBV24-1 with TRBJ1-2; a weak D match, TRBD1 (6 bases). Trimming shortened V by 3 bases and J by 4 bases, and 23 bases separated the two germline ends. Germline loops: CDR1 KGHDR, CDR2 SFDVKD. The CDR3 sequence is 18 residues long. The CDR3 DNA reads TGTGCCACCAGTGATCCCGACCCCCGTAGGGGGAATATCTATGGCTACACCTTC. This codes for CATSDPDPRRGNIYGYTF.

The V gene is TRBV11-3, the J gene TRBJ2-7, with no clear D. Germline V gene data show CDR1 as SGHNT and CDR2 as YENEEA. The CDR3 has 15 residues. V was pared by 0 bases and J by 5 bases, with 14 bases between. CDR3 sequence: CASSLEIAGANEQYV. CDR3 nucleotides: TGTGCCAGCAGCTTAGAGATCGCAGGAGCGAACGAGCAGTACGTC.

The chain has TRBV7-2 and TRBJ2-1; 8 nucleotides match TRBD2. Germline lookup yields CDR1 SGHTA and CDR2 FQGNSA. The CDR3 extends over 18 amino acids. Trimming removed 6 bases from V and 0 bases from J; junction bases left unmatched: 13. The chain's CDR3 is CASREAGGTLSSYNEQFF. CDR3 sequence (DNA): TGTGCCAGCAGAGAGGCGGGAGGCACCCTTAGCTCCTACAATGAGCAGTTCTTC. Full variable domain (outside the CDR3, taken from reference TRBV7-2 and TRBJ2-1): GAGVSQSPSNKVTEKGKDVELRCDPISGHTALYWYRQSLGQGLEFLIYFQGNSAPDKSGLPSDRFSAERTGGSVSTLTIQRTQQEDSAVYLCASREAGGTLSSYNEQFFGPGTRLTVL.

This clonotype has just a few counts. The chain carries TRBV7-9 and TRBJ2-5; D is uncertain. The CDR3 runs 14 residues. V lost 5 bases and J 7 bases, leaving 17 bases between the germline ends. The V gene's germline CDR1 is SEHNR and CDR2 FQNEAQ (reference sequence). CDR3 sequence: CASSLSTIFGTQYF. DNA for the CDR3: TGTGCCAGCAGCCTCAGCACAATTTTCGGGACCCAGTACTTC.

This clonotype has ten or more counts. The J gene is TRBJ2-1, the V gene TRBV7-2, with 11 positions matching TRBD2. The V gene's germline CDR1 is SGHTA and CDR2 FQGNSA. CDR3 size: 15 residues. The V gene end was trimmed by 5 bases and the J gene end by 7 bases; junction bases not matched to a gene: 7. This chain's CDR3 is CASSLSGRASNEQFF. Here the CDR3 DNA reads TGTGCCAGCAGCCTTAGCGGGAGGGCCTCTAATGAGCAGTTCTTC.

V is TRBV14 and J is TRBJ2-2, with D unresolved. Trimming stripped 1 base from V and 4 bases from J, with 7 bases between. This CDR3 is 14 amino acids long. Germline CDR1 is SGHDN and CDR2 is FVKESK. CDR3 in amino acids: CASSQVRVTGELFF. The DNA for the CDR3 is TGTGCCAGCAGCCAAGTCCGGGTCACCGGGGAGCTGTTTTTT.

V and J are TRBV2 and TRBJ2-5; TRBD2 is a possible D gene (6 bases). V was pared by 6 bases and J by 2 bases, with 10 bases between. This CDR3 comprises 13 residues. Per germline, CDR1 SNHLY and CDR2 FYNNEI. Written as DNA, the CDR3 is TGTGCCAGCAGGCTGACTAGTCAAGAGACCCAGTACTTC. This encodes CASRLTSQETQYF.

This clonotype appeared a few times. V and J are TRBV10-3 and TRBJ1-5; D may be TRBD1 (6 bases). Trimming left V 2 bases short and J 1 base short, with 9 bases between. The germline gives CDR1 ENHRY, CDR2 SYGVKD. The CDR3 runs 15 residues. CDR3 in DNA: TGTGCCATCAGTGAGACCCAGGGGAGCAATCAGCCCCAGCATTTT. This translates into CAISETQGSNQPQHF.

The chain is built from TRBV6-5 and TRBJ1-1, with a weak D call TRBD1 (5 bases). CDR3 size: 14 residues. Trimming pared 0 bases from V and 6 bases from J, leaving 11 bases between. Germline lookup yields CDR1 MNHEY and CDR2 SVGAGI. In DNA form, the CDR3 reads TGTGCCAGCAGTTACTCGCCGGGGCGCCCTGAAGCTTTCTTT. It yields the protein CASSYSPGRPEAFF.

V and J are TRBV24-1 and TRBJ2-5; 7 nucleotides agree with TRBD1. This CDR3 has 16 residues. Germline loops: CDR1 KGHDR, CDR2 SFDVKD. With V trimmed by 0 bases and J by 4 bases, 7 bases remained unmatched. The CDR3 here is CATSDLNSSGGETQYF. The DNA of the CDR3 is TGTGCCACCAGTGATTTGAATTCGTCAGGGGGAGAGACCCAGTACTTC.

The chain recombines TRBV6-5 with TRBJ1-2; D remains ambiguous. V lost 0 bases to trimming and J lost 3 bases, with 8 bases between them. The germline V gene encodes CDR1 MNHEY and CDR2 SVGAGI. This CDR3 is built from 14 residues. CDR3 sequence reads: CASSYSVGYYGYTF. The CDR3 nucleotides read TGTGCCAGCAGTTACTCGGTGGGGTACTATGGCTACACCTTC.

This clonotype has more than one count but fewer than ten. The chain is built from TRBV7-2 and TRBJ2-3; TRBD2 matches 10 bases. Germline V gene sequence: CDR1 SGHTA, CDR2 FQGNSA. The V gene end was trimmed by 1 base and the J gene end by 7 bases; junction bases not matched to a gene: 2. The CDR3 contains 14 residues. CDR3: CASSLELAGYTQYF. In DNA form, the CDR3 reads TGTGCCAGCAGCTTAGAACTAGCGGGGTATACGCAGTATTTT. Based on the CDR3 plus reference TRBV7-2 and TRBJ2-3, the full variable domain is GAGVSQSPSNKVTEKGKDVELRCDPISGHTALYWYRQSLGQGLEFLIYFQGNSAPDKSGLPSDRFSAERTGGSVSTLTIQRTQQEDSAVYLCASSLELAGYTQYFGPGTRLTVL.

This clonotype was counted only a few times. This chain joins TRBV11-2 and TRBJ2-5; TRBD2 is a possible D gene (6 bases). The CDR3 loop spans 18 amino acids. The germline V and J ends were trimmed by 5 bases and 4 bases, with 26 bases remaining between them. Germline lookup yields CDR1 SGHAT and CDR2 FQNNGV. As DNA, the CDR3 is TGTGCCAGCAGCCTCTTTTTCCGGGGGACGGGCGGAGGAGAGACCCAGTACTTC. It translates to CASSLFFRGTGGGETQYF.